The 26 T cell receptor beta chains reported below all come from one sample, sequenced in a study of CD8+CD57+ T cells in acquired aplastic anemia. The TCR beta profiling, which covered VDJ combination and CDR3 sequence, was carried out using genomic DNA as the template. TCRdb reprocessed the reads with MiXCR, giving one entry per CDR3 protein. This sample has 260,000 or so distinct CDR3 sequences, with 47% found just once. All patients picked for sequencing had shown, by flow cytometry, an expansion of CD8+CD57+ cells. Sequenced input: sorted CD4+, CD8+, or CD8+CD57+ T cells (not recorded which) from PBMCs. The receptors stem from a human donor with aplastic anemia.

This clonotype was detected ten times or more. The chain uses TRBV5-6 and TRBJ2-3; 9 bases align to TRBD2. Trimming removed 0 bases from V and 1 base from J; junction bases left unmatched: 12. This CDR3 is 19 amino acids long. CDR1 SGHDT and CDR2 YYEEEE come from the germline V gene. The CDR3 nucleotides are TGTGCCAGCAGCTTGGGGCCAGGGTCAATAGCGGGGGGCACAGATACGCAGTATTTT. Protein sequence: CASSLGPGSIAGGTDTQYF.

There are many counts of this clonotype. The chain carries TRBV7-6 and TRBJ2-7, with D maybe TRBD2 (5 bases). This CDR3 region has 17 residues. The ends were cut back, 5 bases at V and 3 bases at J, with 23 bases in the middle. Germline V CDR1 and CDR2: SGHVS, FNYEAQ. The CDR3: CASSPAEIFSVNYEQYF. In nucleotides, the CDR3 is TGTGCCAGCAGCCCCGCCGAGATTTTTAGCGTCAACTACGAGCAGTACTTC.

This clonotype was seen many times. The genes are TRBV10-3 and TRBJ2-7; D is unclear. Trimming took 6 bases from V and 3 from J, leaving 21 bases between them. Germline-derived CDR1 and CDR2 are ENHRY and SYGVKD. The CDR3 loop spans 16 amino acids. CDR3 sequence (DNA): TGTGCCATCAGCCGAAGAGGTACAGTCCTTCACTACGAGCAGTACTTC. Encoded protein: CAISRRGTVLHYEQYF.

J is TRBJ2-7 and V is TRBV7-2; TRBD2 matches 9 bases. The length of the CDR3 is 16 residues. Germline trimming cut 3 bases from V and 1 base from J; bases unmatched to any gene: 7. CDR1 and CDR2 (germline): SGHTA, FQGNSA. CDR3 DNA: TGTGCCAGCAGCTTGGACATAGCGGGGGCGTCCTACGAGCAGTACTTC. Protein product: CASSLDIAGASYEQYF.

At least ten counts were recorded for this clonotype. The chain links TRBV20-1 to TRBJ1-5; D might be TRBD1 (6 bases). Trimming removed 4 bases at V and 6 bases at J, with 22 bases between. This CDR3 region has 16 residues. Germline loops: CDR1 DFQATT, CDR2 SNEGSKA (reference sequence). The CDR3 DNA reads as TGCAGTGCTATCGTGAGGAACAGGGAGTGGGGTCAGCCCCAGCATTTT. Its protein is CSAIVRNREWGQPQHF.

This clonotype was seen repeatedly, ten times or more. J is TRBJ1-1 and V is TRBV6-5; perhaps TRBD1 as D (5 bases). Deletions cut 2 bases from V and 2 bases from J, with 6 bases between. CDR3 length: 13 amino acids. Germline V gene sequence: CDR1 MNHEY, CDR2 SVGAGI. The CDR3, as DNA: TGTGCCAGCAGTTACGGACATAACACTGAAGCTTTCTTT. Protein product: CASSYGHNTEAFF.

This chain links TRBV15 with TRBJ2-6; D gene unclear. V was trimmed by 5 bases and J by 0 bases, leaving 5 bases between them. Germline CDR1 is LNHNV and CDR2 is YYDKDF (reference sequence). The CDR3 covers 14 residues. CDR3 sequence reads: CATSPFSGANVLTF. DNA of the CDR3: TGTGCCACCAGCCCCTTCTCTGGGGCCAACGTCCTGACTTTC.

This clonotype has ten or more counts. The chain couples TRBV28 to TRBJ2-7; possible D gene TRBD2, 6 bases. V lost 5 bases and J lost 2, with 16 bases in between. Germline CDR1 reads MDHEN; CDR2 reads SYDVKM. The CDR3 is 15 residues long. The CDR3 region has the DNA TGTGCCAGCAGTGGCCTTAGCGGACCCGCCTACGAGCAGTACTTC. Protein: CASSGLSGPAYEQYF.

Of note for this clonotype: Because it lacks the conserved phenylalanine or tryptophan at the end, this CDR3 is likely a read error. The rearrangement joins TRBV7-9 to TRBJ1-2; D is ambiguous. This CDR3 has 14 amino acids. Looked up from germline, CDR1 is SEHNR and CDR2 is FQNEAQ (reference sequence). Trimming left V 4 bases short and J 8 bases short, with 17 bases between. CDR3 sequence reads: CASSWDFQEGGYTL. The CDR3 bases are TGTGCCAGCAGCTGGGATTTCCAGGAAGGAGGCTACACCCTC.

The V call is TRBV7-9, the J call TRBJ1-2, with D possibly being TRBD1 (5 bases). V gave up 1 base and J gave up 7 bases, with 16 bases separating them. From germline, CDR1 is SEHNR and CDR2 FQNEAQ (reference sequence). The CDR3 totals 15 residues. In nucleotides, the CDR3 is TGTGCCAGCAGCTTAGAATGGGGGGATCCGAGTGGCTACACCTTC. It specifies CASSLEWGDPSGYTF.

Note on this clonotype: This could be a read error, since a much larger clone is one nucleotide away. The DNA of the CDR3 is TGTGCCAGCAGCGGCAACCCCATAGCGGGAGGGCTTACCTACGAGCAGTACTTC. As protein: CASSGNPIAGGLTYEQYF. The chain joins TRBV9 to TRBJ2-7; 11 bases align to TRBD2. This CDR3 comprises 18 residues. Germline lookup yields CDR1 SGDLS and CDR2 YYNGEE. V shed 3 bases and J 2 bases; nucleotides not matched to a gene: 13.

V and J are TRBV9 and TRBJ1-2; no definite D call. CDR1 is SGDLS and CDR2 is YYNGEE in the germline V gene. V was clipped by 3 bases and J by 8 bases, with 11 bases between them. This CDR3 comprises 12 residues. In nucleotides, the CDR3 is TGTGCCAGCAGCGCTAGTTCCCGCGGCTACACCTTC. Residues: CASSASSRGYTF.

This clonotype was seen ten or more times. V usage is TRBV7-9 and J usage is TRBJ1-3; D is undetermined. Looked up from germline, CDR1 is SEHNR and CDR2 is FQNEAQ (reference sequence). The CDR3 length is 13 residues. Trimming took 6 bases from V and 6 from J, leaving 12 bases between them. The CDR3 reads CASSHALENTIYF. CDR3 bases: TGTGCCAGCAGTCACGCCTTGGAAAACACCATATATTTT.

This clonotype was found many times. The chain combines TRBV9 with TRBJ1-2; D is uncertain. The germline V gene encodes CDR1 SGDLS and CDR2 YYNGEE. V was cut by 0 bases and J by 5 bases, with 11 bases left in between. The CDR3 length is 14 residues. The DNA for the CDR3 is TGTGCCAGCAGCGTAGATAGGGAGAAGTATGGCTACACCTTC. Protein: CASSVDREKYGYTF.

This CDR3 reads CASSSVNYGYTF. CDR3 in DNA: TGTGCCAGCAGCTCCGTGAACTATGGCTACACCTTC. This chain uses TRBV7-2 with TRBJ1-2; D unresolved. The V gene lost 4 bases and the J gene lost 2 bases, with 5 bases spanning the gap. This CDR3 region has 12 residues. Germline assignment: CDR1 SGHTA and CDR2 FQGNSA.

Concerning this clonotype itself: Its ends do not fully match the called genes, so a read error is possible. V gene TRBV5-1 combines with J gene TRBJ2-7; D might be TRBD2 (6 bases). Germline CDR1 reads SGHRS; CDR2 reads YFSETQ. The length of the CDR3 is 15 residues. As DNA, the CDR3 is TGTGCCAGCAGCTTGGAGACGACTAGCTCCTACGAGCAGTACTTC. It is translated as CASSLETTSSYEQYF.

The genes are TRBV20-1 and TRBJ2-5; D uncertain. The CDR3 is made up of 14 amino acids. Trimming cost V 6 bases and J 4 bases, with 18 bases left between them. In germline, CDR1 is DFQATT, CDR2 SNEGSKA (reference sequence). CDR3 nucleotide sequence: TGCAGTGCCCCAGTCCCTTTAGCTGGAGAGACCCAGTACTTC. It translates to CSAPVPLAGETQYF.

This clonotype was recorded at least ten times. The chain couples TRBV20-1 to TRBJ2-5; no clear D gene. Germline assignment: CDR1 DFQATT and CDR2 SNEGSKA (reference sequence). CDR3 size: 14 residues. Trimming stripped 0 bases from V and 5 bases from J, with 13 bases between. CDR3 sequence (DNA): TGCAGTGCTAGAGATGGGTTGGGCGTGGAGACCCAGTACTTC. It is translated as CSARDGLGVETQYF.

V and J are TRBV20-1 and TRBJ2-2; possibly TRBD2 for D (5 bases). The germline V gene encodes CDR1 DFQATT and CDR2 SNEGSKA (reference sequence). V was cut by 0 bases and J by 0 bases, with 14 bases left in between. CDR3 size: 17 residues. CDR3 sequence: CSARDSGSGSNTGELFF. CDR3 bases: TGCAGTGCTAGAGATTCTGGAAGCGGATCGAACACCGGGGAGCTGTTTTTT.

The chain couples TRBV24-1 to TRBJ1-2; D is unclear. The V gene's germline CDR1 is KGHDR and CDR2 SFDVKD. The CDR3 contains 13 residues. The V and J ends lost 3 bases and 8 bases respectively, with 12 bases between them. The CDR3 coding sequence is TGTGCCACCAGTGATGAAAGGGATCTCGGCTACACCTTC. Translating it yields CATSDERDLGYTF.

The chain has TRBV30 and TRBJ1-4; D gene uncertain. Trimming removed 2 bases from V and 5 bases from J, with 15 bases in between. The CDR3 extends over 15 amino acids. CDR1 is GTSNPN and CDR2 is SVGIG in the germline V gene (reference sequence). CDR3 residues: CAWSPIVVGNEKLFF. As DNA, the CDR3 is TGTGCCTGGAGTCCCATCGTGGTGGGGAATGAAAAACTGTTTTTT.

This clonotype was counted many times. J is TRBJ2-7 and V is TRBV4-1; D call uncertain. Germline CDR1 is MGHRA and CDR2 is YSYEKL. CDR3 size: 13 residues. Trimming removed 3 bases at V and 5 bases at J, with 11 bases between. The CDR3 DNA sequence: TGCGCCAGCAGCCACCCGGGTAGTCACGAGCAGTACTTC. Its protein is CASSHPGSHEQYF.

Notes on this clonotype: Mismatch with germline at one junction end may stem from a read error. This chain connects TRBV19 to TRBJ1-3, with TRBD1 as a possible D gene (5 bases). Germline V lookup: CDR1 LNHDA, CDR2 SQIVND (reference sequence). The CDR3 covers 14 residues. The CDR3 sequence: CASSSQVSGNTIYF. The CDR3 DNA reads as TGCGCCAGTAGTTCACAGGTCTCTGGAAACACCATATATTTT.

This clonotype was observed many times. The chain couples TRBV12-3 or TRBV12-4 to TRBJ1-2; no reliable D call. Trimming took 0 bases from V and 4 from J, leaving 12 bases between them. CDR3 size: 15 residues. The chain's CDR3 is CASSLARRSGYGYTF. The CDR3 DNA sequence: TGTGCCAGCAGTTTAGCCAGGCGAAGCGGCTATGGCTACACCTTC.

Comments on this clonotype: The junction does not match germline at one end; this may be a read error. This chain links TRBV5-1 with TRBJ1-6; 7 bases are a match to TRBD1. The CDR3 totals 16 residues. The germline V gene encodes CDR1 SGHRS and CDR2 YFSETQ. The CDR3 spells CASSSLPTGSNSPLHF. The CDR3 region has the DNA TGTGCCAGCAGTTCGCTTCCGACAGGGAGCAATTCACCCCTCCACTTT.

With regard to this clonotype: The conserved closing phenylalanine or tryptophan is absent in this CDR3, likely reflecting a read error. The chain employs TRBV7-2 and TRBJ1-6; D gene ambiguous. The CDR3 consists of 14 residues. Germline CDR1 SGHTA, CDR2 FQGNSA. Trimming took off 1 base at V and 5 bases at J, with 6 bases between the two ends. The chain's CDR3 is CASSLGANNSPLHL. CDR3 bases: TGTGCCAGCAGCTTAGGGGCAAATAATTCACCCCTCCACCTT.